Detailed here is one TCR beta chain. The sample comes from a study of siplizumab effects on memory and regulatory T cells. TCRdb's copy holds only in-frame clones and misses some; the assay was immunoSEQ multiplex PCR. The data contain approximately 60,000 clones, nearly 98% of them singletons. Germline CDR1 reads SQVTM; CDR2 reads ANQGSEA. Trimming stripped 3 bases from V and 3 bases from J, with 9 bases between. The CDR3 consists of 13 residues. The sample taken for sequencing was naive CD8+ T cells sorted from blood. J is TRBJ2-1 and V is TRBV29-1; D is unresolved. This TCR was sampled from a human donor in good health. In DNA form, the CDR3 reads TGCAGCGTTGAGCGAGTCGACTACAATGAGCAGTTCTTC. Protein product: CSVERVDYNEQFF.